The clone carrying this T cell receptor beta chain came up a few times. What it recognizes is unknown. The CDR3 loop spans 13 amino acids. V shed 8 bases, J shed 1 base, and the junction held 7 bases outside the gene matches. Germline V gene lookup returns CDR1 DFQATT and CDR2 SNEGSKA (reference sequence). The data stem from a study of CD8 T cells in ankylosing spondylitis. General study points: Disease-linked clones bore a CD8+ phenotype and were relatively rare in peripheral blood. Seemingly characteristic of ankylosing spondylitis blood was a TCR beta motif consisting of under ten highly homologous variants.

Via MiXCR, TCRdb re-called the 5' RACE reads, giving one row per CDR3 protein. The sample carries approximately 550,000 distinct CDR3 sequences, about 13% recorded once. This chain joins TRBV20-1 and TRBJ2-5; 7 bases line up with TRBD1. The TCR comes from a male donor with ankylosing spondylitis. Material: blood, either unsorted or a sorted T cell fraction (not recorded which). CDR3 nucleotides: TGCAGTACAGCTAGGGACAGCCAAGAGACCCAGTACTTC. Its protein product is CSTARDSQETQYF.